The 32 T cell receptor beta chains reported below all come from one sample, sequenced in a study of T-cell reconstitution after alpha-beta-depleted transplantation in children. Library preparation (for TCRbeta) was performed with unique molecular identifiers. TCRdb reanalysed the PCR reads using MiXCR and keeps one entry per CDR3 protein. This table has 600,000 to 700,000 distinct CDR3 sequences, roughly 13% appearing once. The source was PBMCs, collected before TCRalphabeta/CD19-depleted stem cell transplant. The receptor set was obtained from a girl aged 2-10 years with congenital amegakaryocytic thrombocytopenia, due to receive a stem cell transplant.

There are a few counts of this clonotype. The V gene is TRBV7-9, the J gene TRBJ1-5; tentatively, D is TRBD1 (6 bases). This CDR3 spans 14 amino acids. V was cut by 5 bases and J by 2 bases, with 10 bases left in between. CDR1 is SEHNR and CDR2 is FQNEAQ in the germline V gene (reference sequence). The CDR3 reads CASSPGVGNQPQHF. The CDR3 nucleotides read TGTGCCAGCAGCCCAGGGGTAGGCAATCAGCCCCAGCATTTT.

In its sample, this clonotype was seen a few times. The chain uses TRBV28 and TRBJ2-3; 7 bases agree with TRBD2. The CDR3 is made up of 17 amino acids. V gave up 0 bases and J gave up 1 base; unmatched junction bases: 7. CDR1 and CDR2 from the germline V gene are MDHEN and SYDVKM. CDR3 sequence reads: CASSLWGGEIGTDTQYF. DNA for the CDR3: TGTGCCAGCAGTTTATGGGGGGGGGAGATAGGCACAGATACGCAGTATTTT.

This clonotype was seen a few times. This chain joins TRBV5-1 and TRBJ1-3; the match to TRBD1 covers 11 bases. The germline V gene encodes CDR1 SGHRS and CDR2 YFSETQ. V gave up 4 bases and J gave up 6 bases; unmatched junction bases: 3. The CDR3 loop spans 14 amino acids. The CDR3 is CASSLDRGPNTIYF. The CDR3 DNA is TGCGCCAGCAGCCTGGACAGGGGGCCAAACACCATATATTTT.

This clonotype was counted at least ten times. The chain joins TRBV5-1 to TRBJ2-3; D uncertain. The germline CDR1 and CDR2 sequences are SGHRS and YFSETQ. This CDR3 has 15 amino acids. Trimming cost V 2 bases and J 0 bases, with 10 bases left between them. CDR3 nucleotides: TGCGCCAGCAGCTTAAGGACCCTCAGCACAGATACGCAGTATTTT. Its translation: CASSLRTLSTDTQYF.

This clonotype was found a few times. V and J are TRBV20-1 and TRBJ2-3; 9 bases fit TRBD2. The CDR3 sequence is 17 residues long. V gave up 5 bases and J gave up 2 bases; unmatched junction bases: 14. Germline CDR1 and CDR2: DFQATT and SNEGSKA (reference sequence). The CDR3 loop is CSAGLATNLRYTDTQYF. CDR3 sequence (DNA): TGCAGTGCTGGACTAGCGACAAACCTAAGATACACAGATACGCAGTATTTT.

This clonotype occurred a few times. The V call is TRBV29-1, the J call TRBJ2-7; a weak D match, TRBD1 (8 bases). Between the trimmed V and J ends, which lost 2 bases and 2 bases, there was a span of 16 bases. The germline CDR1 and CDR2 sequences are SQVTM and ANQGSEA. This CDR3 contains 15 residues. CDR3 sequence reads: CSVEPDRGGPYEQYF. The CDR3 nucleotides are TGCAGCGTTGAACCCGACAGGGGAGGGCCCTACGAGCAGTACTTC.

This clonotype was picked up a small number of times. The chain employs TRBV5-5 and TRBJ2-7; D is unclear. Trimming shortened V by 7 bases and J by 4 bases, and 18 bases separated the two germline ends. This CDR3 has 14 amino acids. Looked up from germline, CDR1 is SGHKS and CDR2 is YYEKEE (reference sequence). The CDR3 loop is CASLLPGLTYEQYF. In nucleotides, the CDR3 is TGTGCCAGCCTCCTACCGGGCCTTACTTACGAGCAGTACTTC.

This clonotype has ten or more counts. The V and J genes are TRBV29-1 and TRBJ1-1, with 7 bases aligning to TRBD1. The CDR3 spans 13 residues. Germline V lookup: CDR1 SQVTM, CDR2 ANQGSEA. V shed 6 bases and J 9 bases; nucleotides not matched to a gene: 13. This CDR3 is CSVDQDRAGQAFF. Written as DNA, the CDR3 is TGCAGCGTCGACCAAGACAGGGCGGGTCAAGCTTTCTTT.

This clonotype was detected a few times. The V gene is TRBV12-5, the J gene TRBJ1-2; 9 positions agree with TRBD1. Trimming at V came to 2 bases and at J to 7 bases, leaving 20 bases not matched to a gene. The length of the CDR3 is 19 residues. Germline V lookup: CDR1 LGHNT, CDR2 FRNRAP. CDR3 DNA sequence: TGTGCTAGTGGTTTGTGGTCGAGCTATACAGGGGGCGGAAAGTCTGGCTACACCTTC. Amino acid sequence: CASGLWSSYTGGGKSGYTF.

This clonotype was recorded many times. The gene calls are TRBV20-1 and TRBJ2-5, with D possibly TRBD2 on 5 matching bases. Between the trimmed V and J ends, which lost 0 bases and 4 bases, there was a span of 6 bases. This CDR3 has 12 residues. The germline CDR1 and CDR2 sequences are DFQATT and SNEGSKA (reference sequence). Here the CDR3 reads CSARDGLETQYF. The CDR3 DNA sequence: TGCAGTGCTAGAGATGGACTAGAGACCCAGTACTTC.

This clonotype was seen many times. This sequence joins TRBV12-3 or TRBV12-4 and TRBJ2-7; D ambiguous. This CDR3 has 12 amino acids. V shed 6 bases and J shed 0 bases, with 6 bases lying between them. The CDR3 region is CASRSNSYEQYF. DNA for the CDR3: TGTGCCAGCAGGTCTAACTCCTACGAGCAGTACTTC.

The chain carries TRBV12-3 or TRBV12-4 and TRBJ2-3, with 13 bases matching TRBD2. The CDR3 totals 19 residues. Germline trimming cut 6 bases from V and 0 bases from J; bases unmatched to any gene: 12. CDR3 in amino acids: CASSPRLAGGQISTDTQYF. The CDR3 DNA follows: TGTGCCAGCAGCCCACGACTAGCGGGAGGACAAATTAGCACAGATACGCAGTATTTT.

The chain has TRBV7-9 and TRBJ1-6, with D hard to call. CDR1 SEHNR and CDR2 FQNEAQ come from the germline V gene (reference sequence). V was trimmed by 1 base and J by 15 bases, leaving 7 bases between them. The CDR3 sequence is 11 residues long. The CDR3 DNA follows: TGTGCCAGCAGCTTAGGGCATAACCTCCACTTT. Protein sequence: CASSLGHNLHF.

This clonotype was seen a few times. The chain has TRBV7-9 and TRBJ1-4; D might be TRBD1 (5 bases). This CDR3 is 15 amino acids long. V was cut by 5 bases and J by 4 bases, with 14 bases left in between. Germline V gene data show CDR1 as SEHNR and CDR2 as FQNEAQ (reference sequence). The CDR3: CASSRDGKINEKLFF. CDR3 in DNA: TGTGCCAGCAGCCGGGACGGGAAAATTAATGAAAAACTGTTTTTT.

V usage is TRBV7-8 and J usage is TRBJ2-1, with 9 nucleotides matching TRBD2. The V gene end was trimmed by 1 base and the J gene end by 9 bases; junction bases not matched to a gene: 7. The CDR3 has 15 residues. Germline lookup yields CDR1 SGHVS and CDR2 FQNEAQ. The CDR3 loop is CASSLVAGGPGEQFF. The DNA for the CDR3 is TGTGCCAGCAGCTTAGTTGCGGGAGGGCCTGGTGAGCAGTTCTTC.

The chain joins TRBV20-1 to TRBJ2-7; TRBD1 agrees at 7 bases. V shed 3 bases, J shed 1 base, and the junction held 9 bases outside the gene matches. The CDR3 is 15 amino acids. CDR1 is DFQATT, CDR2 SNEGSKA, per germline (reference sequence). The CDR3 sequence: CSASILTGRSYEQYF. Written as DNA, the CDR3 is TGCAGTGCTAGTATTTTGACAGGGAGATCCTACGAGCAGTACTTC.

The rearrangement joins TRBV7-2 to TRBJ2-1; 9 bases line up with TRBD2. With 0 bases clipped from V and 0 bases from J, the junction kept 3 bases outside the gene matches. This CDR3 has 17 amino acids. Germline-derived CDR1 and CDR2 are SGHTA and FQGNSA. The CDR3 sequence: CASSLAVAGVSYNEQFF. CDR3 sequence (DNA): TGTGCCAGCAGCTTAGCGGTAGCGGGAGTCTCCTACAATGAGCAGTTCTTC.

This clonotype was seen a few times. The chain has TRBV5-1 and TRBJ2-6, with unresolved D. Trimming removed 3 bases from V and 2 bases from J, with 6 bases in between. Germline CDR1 and CDR2: SGHRS and YFSETQ. The CDR3 sequence is 14 residues long. This CDR3 reads CASSSRAGANVLTF. The DNA for the CDR3 is TGCGCCAGCAGCTCCAGAGCTGGGGCCAACGTCCTGACTTTC.

This clonotype was seen more than once but under ten times. The gene calls are TRBV5-1 and TRBJ2-1; the match to TRBD1 covers 8 bases. There are 16 residues in the CDR3. Germline CDR1 is SGHRS and CDR2 is YFSETQ. Trimming at V came to 4 bases and at J to 3 bases, leaving 9 bases not matched to a gene. CDR3 coding DNA: TGCGCCAGCAGCCCCCCGCCGGGACAGGACTACAATGAGCAGTTCTTC. Translated, it gives CASSPPPGQDYNEQFF.

This chain connects TRBV5-5 to TRBJ1-1; D perhaps matches TRBD1 (5 bases). V was pared by 0 bases and J by 7 bases, with 13 bases between. Germline CDR1 SGHKS, CDR2 YYEKEE (reference sequence). The CDR3 has 14 amino acids. The CDR3 DNA reads TGTGCCAGCAGCTTGGGAGGGATTGACAGTGAAGCTTTCTTT. Amino acid sequence: CASSLGGIDSEAFF.

This chain connects TRBV5-8 to TRBJ1-4; D uncertain. V lost 7 bases and J lost 10, with 14 bases in between. This CDR3 contains 12 residues. Germline V gives CDR1 SGHTS, CDR2 YDEGEE. This CDR3 reads CASWFGPAKLFF. The CDR3 coding sequence is TGTGCCAGCTGGTTCGGGCCGGCAAAACTGTTTTTT.

This clonotype was counted between two and nine times. The chain couples TRBV12-3 or TRBV12-4 to TRBJ2-1, with 8 bases fitting TRBD2. CDR3 length: 15 residues. V lost 5 bases to trimming and J lost 7 bases; unmatched junction nucleotides: 10. CDR3 coding DNA: TGTGCCAGCAGTCTCGGGGGGGGGTGGGTTAATGAGCAGTTCTTC. Encoded protein: CASSLGGGWVNEQFF.

This clonotype was counted a few times. This chain connects TRBV11-2 to TRBJ2-1; 10 bases fit TRBD2. Losses at the gene ends were 1 base for V and 5 bases for J; bases not matched to a gene: 8. Germline V CDR1 and CDR2: SGHAT, FQNNGV. The CDR3 contains 17 residues. The CDR3, as DNA: TGTGCCAGCAGCTTAGTTCTAGCGGGAGCTCCAAACAATGAGCAGTTCTTC. Translated: CASSLVLAGAPNNEQFF.

This clonotype was seen more than once but under ten times. The chain joins TRBV5-1 to TRBJ2-3; TRBD2 matches at 8 bases. The CDR3 contains 15 residues. Losses at the gene ends were 3 bases for V and 0 bases for J; bases not matched to a gene: 3. The germline gives CDR1 SGHRS, CDR2 YFSETQ. The CDR3 nucleotides read TGCGCCAGCAGCTACCGACTAGCGAGCACAGATACGCAGTATTTT. This encodes CASSYRLASTDTQYF. The full variable domain, rest sourced from reference TRBV5-1 and TRBJ2-3, is KAGVTQTPRYLIKTRGQQVTLSCSPISGHRSVSWYQQTPGQGLQFLFEYFSETQRNKGNFPGRFSGRQFSNSRSEMNVSTLELGDSALYLCASSYRLASTDTQYFGPGTRLTVL.

Many counts were recorded for this clonotype. The chain employs TRBV20-1 and TRBJ2-1; the D gene is possibly TRBD1 (6 bases). Germline lookup yields CDR1 DFQATT and CDR2 SNEGSKA (reference sequence). The CDR3 extends over 13 amino acids. V was pared by 5 bases and J by 4 bases, with 12 bases between. Here the CDR3 DNA reads TGCAGTGCTTCCCGGGACACTTACAATGAGCAGTTCTTC. Its protein is CSASRDTYNEQFF.

Many counts were recorded for this clonotype. The chain combines TRBV20-1 with TRBJ2-3; 8 bases align to TRBD2. The CDR3 has 12 residues. Germline V gives CDR1 DFQATT, CDR2 SNEGSKA (reference sequence). J gave up 8 bases and V 3 bases, and 4 bases lay outside the gene matches. DNA of the CDR3: TGCAGTGCTAGCGGGAGGGCCGGTACGCAGTATTTT. Protein: CSASGRAGTQYF.

For this clonotype: At one boundary the junction diverges from the germline segment, which might be a read error. V gene TRBV20-1 combines with J gene TRBJ2-4, with TRBD1 identical over 9 bases. CDR3 size: 13 residues. Germline-derived CDR1 and CDR2 are DFQATT and SNEGSKA (reference sequence). The CDR3 sequence: CSATDRGKDIQYF. As DNA, the CDR3 is TGCAGTGCCACGGACAGGGGCAAAGACATTCAGTACTTC.

At least ten counts were recorded for this clonotype. The V and J genes are TRBV5-4 and TRBJ1-2; D is undetermined. Trimming pared 2 bases from V and 10 bases from J, leaving 9 bases between. The CDR3 spans 11 residues. CDR1 is SGHNT, CDR2 YYREEE, per germline (reference sequence). Written as DNA, the CDR3 is TGTGCCAGCAGCTTTACGGGGTACTACACCTTC. It yields the protein CASSFTGYYTF.

The chain uses TRBV15 and TRBJ1-1, with no clear D. Trimming cost V 1 base and J 0 bases, with 9 bases left between them. The germline V gene encodes CDR1 LNHNV and CDR2 YYDKDF (reference sequence). CDR3 size: 15 residues. CDR3 region: CATSRVDQLNTEAFF. In DNA, the CDR3 is TGTGCCACCAGCAGAGTGGACCAACTGAACACTGAAGCTTTCTTT.

At least ten counts were recorded for this clonotype. The V call is TRBV10-2, the J call TRBJ2-6, with TRBD1 as a possible D gene (5 bases). Germline V gives CDR1 WSHSY, CDR2 SAAADI. This CDR3 contains 15 residues. V was cut by 10 bases and J by 1 base, with 14 bases left in between. The CDR3: CATEDSQSGANVLTF. The CDR3 DNA reads as TGCGCCACCGAAGACAGTCAATCTGGGGCCAACGTCCTGACTTTC.

This clonotype showed up many times. The chain combines TRBV5-1 with TRBJ2-3, with a tentative D call TRBD2 (6 bases). V lost 5 bases and J lost 1, with 17 bases in between. The CDR3 has 16 residues. Germline V gene data show CDR1 as SGHRS and CDR2 as YFSETQ. DNA for the CDR3: TGCGCCAGCAGGCAGAACTTAGCGGCCCGCACAGATACGCAGTATTTT. It specifies CASRQNLAARTDTQYF.

The rearrangement uses TRBV20-1 and TRBJ2-7, with a weak D call TRBD2 (6 bases). Trimming took 5 bases from V and 3 from J, leaving 17 bases between them. The CDR3 length is 14 residues. Germline-derived CDR1 and CDR2 are DFQATT and SNEGSKA (reference sequence). The CDR3 coding sequence is TGCAGTGCTGGGAGCGGGCCAAACTACTACGAGCAGTACTTC. Protein: CSAGSGPNYYEQYF.